The 13 T cell receptor beta chains below come from one sample, sequenced in a study of cytomegalovirus exposure and HLA in healthy donors. The PCR had 60 Vbeta and 13 Jbeta primers. The repertoire was sequenced with immunoSEQ multiplex PCR; TCRdb's copy has only in-frame clones and lacks some. Found here are around 150,000 clones, 60% to 75% of them singletons; the top ten hold around 1.6%. Sample: PBMCs. All receptors come from a human donor in good health.

J is TRBJ2-3 and V is TRBV2; TRBD2 agrees at 9 bases. J lost 4 bases, V lost 8 bases, and 10 bases had no gene match. The CDR3 has 15 residues. CDR1 SNHLY and CDR2 FYNNEI come from the germline V gene. CDR3 sequence reads: CASRGLARSPDTQYF. The CDR3, as DNA: TGTGCCAGCCGGGGACTAGCCCGTTCGCCAGATACGCAGTATTTT. Complete variable domain (other parts from reference TRBV2 and TRBJ2-3): EPEVTQTPSHQVTQMGQEVILRCVPISNHLYFYWYRQILGQKVEFLVSFYNNEISEKSEIFDDQFSVERPDGSNFTLKIRSTKLEDSAMYFCASRGLARSPDTQYFGPGTRLTVL.

V usage is TRBV11-2 and J usage is TRBJ2-3, with D unresolved. The CDR3 has 14 amino acids. Germline V lookup: CDR1 SGHAT, CDR2 FQNNGV. Trimming shortened V by 5 bases and J by 1 base, and 10 bases separated the two germline ends. CDR3 sequence (DNA): TGTGCCAGCAGCCGAACGGGTGGCACAGATACGCAGTATTTT. It encodes CASSRTGGTDTQYF. Combining the CDR3 with reference TRBV11-2 and TRBJ2-3 gives the whole variable domain EAGVAQSPRYKIIEKRQSVAFWCNPISGHATLYWYQQILGQGPKLLIQFQNNGVVDDSQLPKDRFSAERLKGVDSTLKIQPAKLEDSAVYLCASSRTGGTDTQYFGPGTRLTVL.

J is TRBJ2-5 and V is TRBV7-9, with 8 nucleotides matching TRBD2. The germline CDR1 and CDR2 sequences are SEHNR and FQNEAQ (reference sequence). The CDR3 sequence is 14 residues long. After removal of 5 bases from V and 5 bases from J, the junction contained 7 bases not matched to a gene. The CDR3 sequence: CASSTAAGEETQYF. The DNA of the CDR3 is TGTGCCAGCAGCACCGCAGCGGGAGAGGAGACCCAGTACTTC.

This clone was seen a few times. This rearrangement joins TRBV6-6 to TRBJ1-1; D not resolved. Germline V gene sequence: CDR1 MNHNY, CDR2 SVGAGI (reference sequence). The V end lost 6 bases, the J end lost 4 bases, and 9 bases lay between the germline ends. This CDR3 contains 12 residues. The CDR3 DNA is TGTGCCAGCAGCCCCTATCGCACTGAAGCTTTCTTT. This codes for CASSPYRTEAFF.

The chain couples TRBV6-5 to TRBJ2-7, with TRBD1 identical over 7 bases. Germline trimming cut 5 bases from V and 4 bases from J; bases unmatched to any gene: 5. From germline, CDR1 is MNHEY and CDR2 SVGAGI. The CDR3 length is 13 residues. The CDR3 loop reads CASSDLTGYEQYF. In nucleotides, the CDR3 is TGTGCCAGCAGTGACCTGACAGGGTACGAGCAGTACTTC.

The chain has TRBV7-2 and TRBJ2-1; TRBD1 matches at 10 bases. Germline V lookup: CDR1 SGHTA, CDR2 FQGNSA. The CDR3 sequence is 15 residues long. Trimming removed 5 bases from V and 4 bases from J; junction bases left unmatched: 5. CDR3 sequence (DNA): TGTGCCAGCAGCCCGGACAGGGGGGGTTACAATGAGCAGTTCTTC. Translation gives CASSPDRGGYNEQFF.

The chain couples TRBV5-4 to TRBJ1-2; D gene unclear. The ends were cut back, 4 bases at V and 3 bases at J, with 10 bases in the middle. The CDR3 consists of 13 residues. Germline CDR1 and CDR2: SGHNT and YYREEE (reference sequence). The CDR3 coding sequence is TGTGCCAGCAGCCGCGGGGTTGACTATGGCTACACCTTC. Protein sequence: CASSRGVDYGYTF.

The chain couples TRBV5-5 to TRBJ2-2; D unresolved. CDR1 and CDR2 (germline): SGHKS, YYEKEE (reference sequence). The length of the CDR3 is 15 residues. V dropped 0 bases and J dropped 1 base, with 7 bases sitting between them. The CDR3 coding sequence is TGTGCCAGCAGCTTGGGATCCGGGAACACCGGGGAGCTGTTTTTT. This translates into CASSLGSGNTGELFF.

The rearrangement links TRBV29-1 to TRBJ1-5; 9 nucleotides line up with TRBD1. Germline V gene lookup returns CDR1 SQVTM and CDR2 ANQGSEA. With 7 bases clipped from V and 4 bases from J, the junction kept 5 bases outside the gene matches. There are 13 residues in the CDR3. This CDR3 reads CSARDRENQPQHF. DNA for the CDR3: TGCAGCGCCCGGGACAGGGAAAATCAGCCCCAGCATTTT.

A single count supports this clone. The chain combines TRBV5-4 with TRBJ2-7; 9 nucleotides align to TRBD1. In germline, CDR1 is SGHNT, CDR2 YYREEE (reference sequence). The CDR3 is 14 residues long. The V and J ends lost 4 bases and 1 base, in that order; junction bases with no gene match: 3. The chain's CDR3 is CASSPGTGSYEQYF. The CDR3, as DNA: TGTGCCAGCAGCCCCGGGACAGGGTCCTACGAGCAGTACTTC.

V is TRBV2 and J is TRBJ2-7; 7 bases agree with TRBD2. Germline V gives CDR1 SNHLY, CDR2 FYNNEI. The junction had 10 bases not matched to a gene; V was cut back by 7 bases and J by 1 base. The CDR3 has 15 residues. This CDR3 is CASTLAQPTSYEQYF. Here the CDR3 DNA reads TGTGCCAGCACACTAGCGCAACCTACATCCTACGAGCAGTACTTC.

CDR3 residues: CASSLGFTGGRQPQHF. In DNA form, the CDR3 reads TGTGCCAGCAGTTTAGGGTTCACAGGGGGAAGGCAGCCCCAGCATTTT. The rearrangement joins TRBV28 to TRBJ1-5, with 8 bases fitting TRBD1. Trimming at V came to 2 bases and at J to 7 bases, leaving 10 bases not matched to a gene. Germline V gene sequence: CDR1 MDHEN, CDR2 SYDVKM. The CDR3 is made up of 16 amino acids.

The chain uses TRBV19 and TRBJ1-2; D is unclear. V was shortened by 7 bases and J by 0 bases, with 12 bases between the two germline ends. CDR3 size: 14 residues. Germline values: CDR1 LNHDA, CDR2 SQIVND (reference sequence). CDR3 in amino acids: CASTRHSSNYGYTF. CDR3 nucleotide sequence: TGTGCCAGTACCCGACACAGCTCTAACTATGGCTACACCTTC.